This TCR beta chain emerged from a study of shared clonotypes between healthy human individuals. Study observations and caveats: Larger estimated richness was generally recorded for naive subsets relative to memory subsets.

V was shortened by 6 bases and J by 1 base, with 9 bases between the two germline ends. CDR3 length: 13 amino acids. Germline V gene sequence: CDR1 MNHEY, CDR2 SVGAGI. On this clone: Its target is unknown.

Deep-level assay runs were performed. Data came from immunoSEQ multiplex PCR; TCRdb stores just in-frame clones and leaves some out. This table holds about 960,000 clones, approximately 80% found once. The chain couples TRBV6-5 to TRBJ1-2; the D is unclear. Sequencing was done on a sample of memory CD4+ T cells sorted from blood. Regarding subset: CD45RA-negative fraction. This clonotype originated in a man in his late teens or twenties in good health. This CDR3 is CASRIQVNYGYTF. As DNA, the CDR3 is TGTGCCAGCAGGATTCAGGTTAACTATGGCTACACCTTC.